These 4 T cell receptor beta chains originate from one sample sequenced in a study of blood T cells in healthy people across ages. With a J-beta primer mix and a sample-barcoded 5' primer, a second PCR ran about 7 to 12 cycles. TCRdb reprocessed the 5' RACE reads with MiXCR, giving one entry per CDR3 protein. The repertoire consists of roughly 730,000 distinct CDR3 sequences, with 45% to 70% occurring once and the leading ten covering roughly 24%. Sequencing was carried out using blood. These receptors all come from a man aged 35-49 years in good health.

This clonotype was counted only a few times. The chain uses TRBV29-1 and TRBJ2-3, with D maybe TRBD1 (6 bases). V was pared by 4 bases and J by 1 base, with 15 bases between. The germline V gene encodes CDR1 SQVTM and CDR2 ANQGSEA. This CDR3 is 15 amino acids long. This chain's CDR3 is CSVGAIGQRTDTQYF. The CDR3 DNA sequence: TGCAGCGTTGGGGCCATTGGACAGCGCACAGATACGCAGTATTTT.

V usage is TRBV20-1 and J usage is TRBJ1-2; D gene unclear. Germline lookup yields CDR1 DFQATT and CDR2 SNEGSKA (reference sequence). V lost 2 bases, J lost 2 bases, and 12 bases lay in between. The CDR3 spans 14 residues. CDR3 sequence reads: CSARIFDPNYGYTF. CDR3 coding DNA: TGCAGTGCTAGAATTTTTGACCCCAACTATGGCTACACCTTC.

This rearrangement joins TRBV7-9 to TRBJ2-3; D is unresolved. V was clipped by 2 bases and J by 1 base, with 16 bases between them. Germline values: CDR1 SEHNR, CDR2 FQNEAQ (reference sequence). The CDR3 totals 17 residues. CDR3 protein: CASSLLGRVLGTDTQYF. For the CDR3, the DNA is TGTGCCAGCAGCTTATTAGGTAGGGTGCTCGGCACAGATACGCAGTATTTT.

This chain connects TRBV7-2 to TRBJ2-1; 9 nucleotides agree with TRBD2. CDR1 is SGHTA, CDR2 FQGNSA, per germline. The V gene end was trimmed by 5 bases and the J gene end by 3 bases; junction bases not matched to a gene: 5. The CDR3 spans 15 residues. The CDR3 loop is CASSTGTSRYNEQFF. DNA of the CDR3: TGTGCCAGCAGCACCGGGACTAGCCGCTACAATGAGCAGTTCTTC.